The sequence of this T cell receptor beta chain was determined in a study of cytotoxic CD8 clonotypes in ibrutinib-treated CLL (dated by TCRdb to 2020 to 2022). In terms of the full investigation: The cohort had about a dozen relapsed/refractory and approximately 15 treatment-naive patients; 17 to 18 were IGHV unmutated. All remission and progressive disease samples were collected while patients were still receiving ibrutinib. The response samples were drawn at a median of around eleven months into treatment, with a range of about 6 to 40 months. Responses were partial in 24 patients and complete in 2; after median around 65 months follow-up, roughly 15 stayed in remission and 12 progressed. Of the roughly 86 participants in the trial, about 25 had longitudinal samples available. Samples averaged roughly 280,000 productive templates and about 94,000 productive rearrangements. Cryopreserved peripheral blood mononuclear cells were obtained prior to treatment, at the time of response, and at either disease progression or sustained remission. Paper-wide results and their limitations: Lymph node repertoires were not examined, and the timing of sampling was not matched between patients in sustained remission and those whose disease progressed. At ibrutinib response clonality went up, during sustained remission it held steady, and at progression it dropped back toward baseline. Baseline clonality exceeded that of age-matched healthy donors and correlated strongly with circulating CD8+ T-cell counts. Public clonotypes were rare and either shrank or stayed stable during treatment, and the rise in clonality at ibrutinib response reflected expansion of private clonotypes.

A MiSeq instrument was used for deep resolution sequencing, which targeted depths ranging from 1 in 1 million up to 1 in 200,000 T cells, with coverage averaging 10x for each clonotype. TCR beta libraries were generated with the immunoSEQ hsTCRB Kit. The authors' pipeline ran thus. ImmunoSEQ Data Assistant and ImmunoSEQ Analyzer were used for data analysis, and V, D and J genes were assigned according to IMGT definitions. Clonality, with values ranging from 0 to 1, was calculated as one minus the normalized Shannon entropy of productive rearrangement frequencies. Only overrepresented clonotypes making up at least 0.05% of the repertoire of each patient were included in the public clonotype analysis. About a dozen repertoires from age-matched healthy donors, obtained from immuneACCESS, served as clonality controls. Held by TCRdb, this immuneACCESS table contains in-frame sequences only and omits some clones. Under half of the omission traces to an unresolved V gene where checked; the cause of the rest is unknown. V, J and clone size were drawn from that table, and D and trimming were deduced from the DNA. In all, the sample holds about 300,000 clones, and around 69% of those were seen once. The top ten clones comprise about 5.3% of the sample.

The CDR3 measures 14 amino acids from cysteine to phenylalanine. Only the CDR3 DNA stays, 42 bases, in frame from base 1. V and J are truncated by 4 bases and 4 bases respectively, leaving an intervening sequence of 11 bases. The CDR1 and CDR2 encoded by the germline V gene are SNHLY and FYNNEI. The time point label, read with the paper, signifies: progressive disease on ibrutinib. For TCR beta library preparation, about 2 micrograms of genomic DNA was extracted from cryopreserved PBMCs. High-throughput TCR beta sequencing was performed on longitudinal blood samples from CLL patients receiving ibrutinib monotherapy. The patients were enrolled in a single-center, open-label phase 2 trial of ibrutinib monotherapy. Remarks on this clone: Its specific antigen is unknown. The input lacks base qualities; no much larger clone sits a single base away.

The rearrangement joined TRBV2 to TRBJ1-5, and the D gene may be TRBD1, 6 bases matching. The sequences come from PBMCs, collected at disease progression, from a patient treated with ibrutinib. This clonotype originated in a human donor with chronic lymphocytic leukemia. The DNA sequence is given as TGTGCCAGCAGTGTCAGGGGAGGGAATCAGCCCCAGCATTTT. The resulting protein is CASSVRGGNQPQHF.